Listed below are T cell receptor beta chains from one sample, sequenced in a study of shared clonotypes between healthy human individuals. TCRdb keeps only in-frame clones here, not all; method: immunoSEQ multiplex PCR. The data show roughly 500,000 clones, approximately 80% seen once. The sample comprised PBMCs. These receptors originate from a woman in her forties in good health. Some clones in this sample may be carry-over from other donors' samples. Both conserved end residues are part of each CDR3. D genes are given only for firm matches. Part of the rows lack a size; the others show once, few, many or a class for expanded clones.

d_call clone_size j_call v_call cdr3_aa cdr3_nt
NA NA TRBJ2-7 TRBV7-9 CASSLVGAGNHKNYEQYF TGTGCCAGCAGCTTAGTCGGTGCAGGGAACCACAAAAACTACGAGCAGTACTTC
NA NA TRBJ2-5 TRBV6-1 CASSEISTKETQYF TGTGCCAGCAGTGAAATCTCCACAAAAGAGACCCAGTACTTC
NA NA TRBJ1-2 TRBV2 CASMEGDHYGYTF TGTGCCAGCATGGAGGGGGATCACTATGGCTACACCTTC
TRBD1 NA TRBJ1-2 TRBV19 CASSMGTGGSYGYTF TGTGCCAGTAGTATGGGAACAGGGGGCAGCTATGGCTACACCTTC
TRBD1 NA TRBJ2-5 TRBV4-2 CASSQGDRGSGETQYF TGTGCCAGCAGCCAAGGGGACAGGGGGTCGGGAGAGACCCAGTACTTC
NA NA TRBJ1-3 TRBV30 CARDSSSGNTIYF TGTGCCCGGGATAGCTCCTCTGGGAACACCATATATTTT
NA few TRBJ2-1 TRBV7-9 CASRRSSYNEQFF TGTGCCTCCCGACGGAGCTCCTACAATGAGCAGTTCTTC
NA few TRBJ1-1 TRBV27 CASSLSARSGEAFF TGTGCCAGCAGTTTATCGGCCCGATCGGGTGAAGCTTTCTTT
TRBD1 NA TRBJ2-3 TRBV6-4 CASSEGDRDGDTQYF TGTGCCAGCAGTGAAGGGGACAGGGATGGAGATACGCAGTATTTT
TRBD2 NA TRBJ2-2 TRBV5-1 CASSPGGVAYAGELFF TGCGCCAGCAGCCCCGGGGGGGTAGCTTACGCCGGGGAGCTGTTTTTT
TRBD2 once TRBJ2-3 TRBV7-3 CASSFREGLDTQYF TGTGCCAGCAGCTTCCGGGAGGGTCTAGATACGCAGTATTTT